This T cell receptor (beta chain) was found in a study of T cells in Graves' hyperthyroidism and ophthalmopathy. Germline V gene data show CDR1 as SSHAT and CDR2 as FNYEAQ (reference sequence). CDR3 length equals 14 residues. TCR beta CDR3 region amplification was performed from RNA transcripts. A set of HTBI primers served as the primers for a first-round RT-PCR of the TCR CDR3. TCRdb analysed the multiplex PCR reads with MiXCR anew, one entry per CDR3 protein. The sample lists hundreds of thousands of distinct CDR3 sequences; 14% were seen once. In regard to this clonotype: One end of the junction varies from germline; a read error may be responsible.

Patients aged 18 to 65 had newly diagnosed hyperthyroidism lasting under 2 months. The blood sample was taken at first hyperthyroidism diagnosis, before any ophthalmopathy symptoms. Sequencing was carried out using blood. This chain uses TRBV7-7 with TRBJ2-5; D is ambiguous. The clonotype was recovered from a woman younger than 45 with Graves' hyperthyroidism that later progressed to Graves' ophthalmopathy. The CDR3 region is CASSQSQGSETQYF. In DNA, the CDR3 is TGTGCTAGCAGCCAGAGTCAAGGGTCGGAGACCCAGTACTTC.